The rows below give T cell receptor beta chains drawn from one sample of a study of blood T cell repertoires in COVID-19. Produced via immunoSEQ multiplex PCR; TCRdb's table is partial and in-frame only. This repertoire shows about 190,000 clones, around nine tenths found once; its top ten account for around 12%. The sequenced sample was peripheral blood. The receptor source for this set is a woman aged 70-85 years with COVID-19, enrolled during active disease. CDR3s include the opening cysteine and the closing phenylalanine or tryptophan. Each record gives: D gene, V gene, J gene, clone size, CDR3 length, CDR3 protein, CDR3 DNA. The D gene is left open where the match is weak. Clone size, where shown, is once, few, many, or a class for clones that have expanded.

D: .
V: TRBV19
J: TRBJ1-2
size: .
length: 12
CDR3: CATEGQDYGYTF
DNA: TGTGCCACCGAAGGACAAGACTATGGCTACACCTTC

D: .
V: TRBV2
J: TRBJ1-2
size: .
length: 14
CDR3: CASSDDSYGGGYTF
DNA: TGTGCCAGCAGTGATGACAGTTATGGTGGAGGCTACACCTTC

D: .
V: TRBV19
J: TRBJ2-5
size: .
length: 15
CDR3: CASSIGGTTQETQYF
DNA: TGTGCCAGTAGTATAGGAGGAACCACTCAAGAGACCCAGTACTTC

D: TRBD2
V: TRBV6-5
J: TRBJ2-1
size: .
length: 14
CDR3: CASSPTWGGAEQFF
DNA: TGTGCCAGCAGTCCAACCTGGGGGGGTGCTGAGCAGTTCTTC

D: .
V: TRBV4-1
J: TRBJ1-2
size: .
length: 15
CDR3: CASSIPGAREYGYTF
DNA: TGCGCCAGCAGCATACCAGGGGCGCGGGAGTATGGCTACACCTTC

D: TRBD2
V: TRBV27
J: TRBJ2-3
size: .
length: 17
CDR3: CASSTRVAGGLTDTQYF
DNA: TGTGCCAGCAGTACCAGAGTAGCGGGAGGGCTCACAGATACGCAGTATTTT

D: TRBD1
V: TRBV5-1
J: TRBJ1-2
size: .
length: 13
CDR3: CASSPGQGYGYTF
DNA: TGCGCCAGCAGCCCGGGACAGGGTTATGGCTACACCTTC

D: .
V: TRBV9
J: TRBJ2-7
size: .
length: 14
CDR3: CASSPRTDYYEQYF
DNA: TGTGCCAGCAGCCCACGGACAGACTACTACGAGCAGTACTTC

D: .
V: TRBV2
J: TRBJ2-3
size: once
length: 16
CDR3: CASSDGTGTSTDTQYF
DNA: TGTGCCAGCAGTGATGGGACTGGTACTAGCACAGATACGCAGTATTTT

D: TRBD2
V: TRBV30
J: TRBJ2-1
size: few
length: 17
CDR3: CAWTPPPTSGRGNEQFF
DNA: TGTGCCTGGACTCCGCCCCCCACTAGCGGGAGGGGTAATGAGCAGTTCTTC

D: .
V: TRBV11-2
J: TRBJ1-1
size: .
length: 17
CDR3: CASSPRSPQTYNTEAFF
DNA: TGTGCCAGCAGCCCAAGGAGTCCCCAGACTTACAACACTGAAGCTTTCTTT

D: TRBD1
V: TRBV15
J: TRBJ2-7
size: .
length: 15
CDR3: CATSQGLGQAYEQYF
DNA: TGTGCCACCAGCCAAGGACTGGGACAGGCCTACGAGCAGTACTTC

D: .
V: TRBV5-1
J: TRBJ2-1
size: .
length: 15
CDR3: CASSLSPGLYNEQFF
DNA: TGCGCCAGCAGCCTGTCCCCAGGACTCTACAATGAGCAGTTCTTC

D: .
V: TRBV7-2
J: TRBJ2-7
size: once
length: 14
CDR3: CASSYSGVAYEQYF
DNA: TGTGCCAGCAGCTACTCAGGGGTTGCCTACGAGCAGTACTTC

D: .
V: TRBV28
J: TRBJ1-5
size: once
length: 15
CDR3: CASTQSGTKNQPQHF
DNA: TGTGCCAGCACCCAATCCGGGACAAAGAATCAGCCCCAGCATTTT

D: .
V: TRBV30
J: TRBJ1-5
size: .
length: 12
CDR3: CAWSGGNEPQHF
DNA: TGTGCCTGGAGTGGAGGAAATGAGCCCCAGCATTTT

D: .
V: TRBV5-4
J: TRBJ1-6
size: once
length: 15
CDR3: CASSFGSSYNSPLHF
DNA: TGTGCCAGCAGCTTTGGGAGCTCCTATAATTCACCCCTCCACTTT

D: .
V: TRBV19
J: TRBJ2-1
size: .
length: 15
CDR3: CASSRSGPPYNEQFF
DNA: TGTGCCAGTAGTCGTAGCGGCCCCCCATACAATGAGCAGTTCTTC

D: TRBD2
V: TRBV3-1/TRBV3-2
J: TRBJ2-1
size: .
length: 17
CDR3: CASSQAGTSGSRNEQFF
DNA: TGTGCCAGCAGCCAAGCTGGGACTAGCGGGAGTCGCAATGAGCAGTTCTTC